This TCR beta chain emerged from a study of cytomegalovirus exposure and HLA in healthy donors. 60 Vbeta and 13 Jbeta primers were used in PCR. The table came from immunoSEQ multiplex PCR; TCRdb's copy has only in-frame clones and leaves some out. Of 78,000 or so clones detected, more than 50% appear once; the ten largest clones hold roughly 4.4%. The CDR3 is 16 amino acids. With 0 bases clipped from V and 0 bases from J, the junction kept 3 bases outside the gene matches. Germline V gene data show CDR1 as MDHEN and CDR2 as SYDVKM. This receptor was taken from a male donor in good health and CMV-seropositive. The J gene is TRBJ1-1, the V gene TRBV28; 8 positions match TRBD1. Material: PBMCs. The CDR3 DNA sequence: TGTGCCAGCAGTTTATGGGGGGACAGGTTGAACACTGAAGCTTTCTTT. It codes for CASSLWGDRLNTEAFF.